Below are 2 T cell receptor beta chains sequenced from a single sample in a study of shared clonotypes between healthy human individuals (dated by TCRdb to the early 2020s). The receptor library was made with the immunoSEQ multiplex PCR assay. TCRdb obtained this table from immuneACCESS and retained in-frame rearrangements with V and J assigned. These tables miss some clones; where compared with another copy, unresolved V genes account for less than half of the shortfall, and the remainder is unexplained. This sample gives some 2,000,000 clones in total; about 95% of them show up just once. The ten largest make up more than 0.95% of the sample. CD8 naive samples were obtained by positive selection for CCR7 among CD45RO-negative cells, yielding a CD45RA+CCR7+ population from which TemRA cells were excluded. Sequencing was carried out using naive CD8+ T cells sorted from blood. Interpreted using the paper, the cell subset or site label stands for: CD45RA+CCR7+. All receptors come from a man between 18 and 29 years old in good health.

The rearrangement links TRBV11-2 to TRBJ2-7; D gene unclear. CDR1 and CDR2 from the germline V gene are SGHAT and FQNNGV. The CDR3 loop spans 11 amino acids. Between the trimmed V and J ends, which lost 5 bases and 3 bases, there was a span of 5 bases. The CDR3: CASSADYEQYF. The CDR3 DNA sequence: TGTGCCAGCAGCGCTGACTACGAGCAGTACTTC.

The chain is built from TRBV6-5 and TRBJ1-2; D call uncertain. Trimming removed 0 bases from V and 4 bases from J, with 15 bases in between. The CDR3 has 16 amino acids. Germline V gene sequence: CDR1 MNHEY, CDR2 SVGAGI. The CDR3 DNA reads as TGTGCCAGCAGTTACTCGGTACCCGGCGGTGGCTATGGCTACACCTTC. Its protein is CASSYSVPGGGYGYTF.